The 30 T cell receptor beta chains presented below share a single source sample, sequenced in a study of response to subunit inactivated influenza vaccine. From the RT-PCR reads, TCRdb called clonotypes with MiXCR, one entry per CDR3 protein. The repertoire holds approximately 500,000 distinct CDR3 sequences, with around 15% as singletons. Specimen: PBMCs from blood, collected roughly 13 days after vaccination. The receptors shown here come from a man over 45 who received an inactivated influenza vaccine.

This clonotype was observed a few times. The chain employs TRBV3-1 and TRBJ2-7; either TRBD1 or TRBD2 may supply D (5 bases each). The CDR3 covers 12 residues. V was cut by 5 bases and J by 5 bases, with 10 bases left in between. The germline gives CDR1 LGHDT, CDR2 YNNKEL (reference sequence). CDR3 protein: CASSIVGDEQYF. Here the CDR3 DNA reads TGTGCCAGCAGCATTGTGGGGGACGAGCAGTACTTC.

The CDR3 spells CSASPLAGFNEQFF. The CDR3, as DNA: TGCAGTGCTAGTCCCTTAGCGGGGTTCAATGAGCAGTTCTTC. The chain joins TRBV20-1 to TRBJ2-1; TRBD2 matches at 8 bases. Germline V gene data show CDR1 as DFQATT and CDR2 as SNEGSKA (reference sequence). Unmatched junction bases numbered 7, after V lost 3 bases and J lost 6 bases. The CDR3 consists of 14 residues.

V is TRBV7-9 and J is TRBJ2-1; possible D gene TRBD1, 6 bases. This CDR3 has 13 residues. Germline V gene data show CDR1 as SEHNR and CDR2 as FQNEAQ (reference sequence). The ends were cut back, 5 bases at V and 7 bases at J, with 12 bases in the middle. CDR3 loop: CASSPARGNEQFF. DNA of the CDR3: TGTGCCAGCAGCCCAGCCAGGGGAAATGAGCAGTTCTTC. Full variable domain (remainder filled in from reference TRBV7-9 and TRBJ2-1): DTGVSQNPRHKITKRGQNVTFRCDPISEHNRLYWYRQTLGQGPEFLTYFQNEAQLEKSRLLSDRFSAERPKGSFSTLEIQRTEQGDSAMYLCASSPARGNEQFFGPGTRLTVL.

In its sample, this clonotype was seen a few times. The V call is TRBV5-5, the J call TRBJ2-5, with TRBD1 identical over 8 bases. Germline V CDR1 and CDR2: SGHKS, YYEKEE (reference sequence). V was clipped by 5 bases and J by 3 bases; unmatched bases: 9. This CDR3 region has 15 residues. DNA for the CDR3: TGTGCCAGCAGTTCTCCGGGACAGGAGAAAGAGACCCAGTACTTC. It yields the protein CASSSPGQEKETQYF.

CDR3 bases: TGTGCCAGCAGTCCTCACTTATCGACCTACGAGCAGTACTTC. Translating gives CASSPHLSTYEQYF. The V call is TRBV11-2, the J call TRBJ2-7; no clear D gene. The CDR3 loop spans 14 amino acids. The V gene's germline CDR1 is SGHAT and CDR2 FQNNGV. V lost 6 bases, J lost 2 bases, and 14 bases lay in between.

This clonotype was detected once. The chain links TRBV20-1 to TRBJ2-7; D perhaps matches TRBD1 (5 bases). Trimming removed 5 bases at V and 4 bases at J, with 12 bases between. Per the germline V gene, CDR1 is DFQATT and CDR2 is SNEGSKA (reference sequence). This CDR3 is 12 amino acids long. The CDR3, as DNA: TGCAGTGCTCCGACAGAGATGTACGAGCAGTACTTC. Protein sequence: CSAPTEMYEQYF.

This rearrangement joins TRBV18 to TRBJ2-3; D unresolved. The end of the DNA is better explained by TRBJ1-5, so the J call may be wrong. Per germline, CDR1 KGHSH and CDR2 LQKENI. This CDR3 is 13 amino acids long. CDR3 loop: CASSGTSTDTQHF. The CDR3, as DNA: TGTGCCAGCTCAGGAACTAGCACAGATACGCAGCATTTT.

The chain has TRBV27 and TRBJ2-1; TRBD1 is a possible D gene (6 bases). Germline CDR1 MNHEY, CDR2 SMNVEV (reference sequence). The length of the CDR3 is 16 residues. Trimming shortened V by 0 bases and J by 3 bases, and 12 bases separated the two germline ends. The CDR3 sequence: CASSLSRTVGYNEQFF. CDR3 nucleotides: TGTGCCAGCAGTTTATCTAGGACAGTGGGCTACAATGAGCAGTTCTTC.

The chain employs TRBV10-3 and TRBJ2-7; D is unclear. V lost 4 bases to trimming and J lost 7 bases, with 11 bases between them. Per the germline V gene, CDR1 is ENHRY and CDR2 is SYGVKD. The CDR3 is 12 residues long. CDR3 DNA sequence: TGTGCCATCAGTGGTGGAACCTTGGAGCAGTACTTC. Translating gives CAISGGTLEQYF.

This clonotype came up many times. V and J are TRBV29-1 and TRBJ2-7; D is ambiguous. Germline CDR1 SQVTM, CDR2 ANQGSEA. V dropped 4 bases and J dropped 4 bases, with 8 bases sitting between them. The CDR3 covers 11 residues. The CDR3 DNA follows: TGCAGCGTTGGACCAGGATACGAGCAGTACTTC. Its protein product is CSVGPGYEQYF.

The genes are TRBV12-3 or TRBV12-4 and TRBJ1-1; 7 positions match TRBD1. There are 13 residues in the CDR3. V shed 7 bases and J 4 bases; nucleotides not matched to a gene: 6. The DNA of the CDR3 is TGTGCCAGCATTAGGGGGCTACGCACTGAAGCTTTCTTT. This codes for CASIRGLRTEAFF.

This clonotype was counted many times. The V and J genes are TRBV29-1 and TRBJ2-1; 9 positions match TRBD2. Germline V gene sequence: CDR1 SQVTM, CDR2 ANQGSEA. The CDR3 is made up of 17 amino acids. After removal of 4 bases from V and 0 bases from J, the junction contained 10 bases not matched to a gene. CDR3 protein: CSVGASGKTISYNEQFF. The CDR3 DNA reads TGCAGCGTTGGAGCTAGCGGGAAGACCATCTCCTACAATGAGCAGTTCTTC.

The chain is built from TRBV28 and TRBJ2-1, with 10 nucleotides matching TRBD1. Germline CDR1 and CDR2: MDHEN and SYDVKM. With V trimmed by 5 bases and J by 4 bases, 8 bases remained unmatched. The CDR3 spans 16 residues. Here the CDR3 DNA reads TGTGCCAGCAGTATCGACAGGGGGCATTTTTACAATGAGCAGTTCTTC. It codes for CASSIDRGHFYNEQFF.

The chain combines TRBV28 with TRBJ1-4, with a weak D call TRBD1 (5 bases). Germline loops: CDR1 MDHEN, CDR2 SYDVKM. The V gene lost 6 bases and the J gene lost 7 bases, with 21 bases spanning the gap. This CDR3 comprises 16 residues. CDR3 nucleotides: TGTGCCAGCAGCCCCTCCAAGCCGGGGGAGGTTGAAAAACTGTTTTTT. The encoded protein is CASSPSKPGEVEKLFF.

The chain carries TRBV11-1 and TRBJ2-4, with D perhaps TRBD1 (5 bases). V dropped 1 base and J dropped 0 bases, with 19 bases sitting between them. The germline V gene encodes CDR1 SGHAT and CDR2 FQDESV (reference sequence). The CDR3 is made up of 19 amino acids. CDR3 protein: CASSLEPGWMFGAKNIQYF. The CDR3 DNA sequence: TGTGCCAGCAGCTTAGAGCCAGGGTGGATGTTTGGAGCCAAAAACATTCAGTACTTC.

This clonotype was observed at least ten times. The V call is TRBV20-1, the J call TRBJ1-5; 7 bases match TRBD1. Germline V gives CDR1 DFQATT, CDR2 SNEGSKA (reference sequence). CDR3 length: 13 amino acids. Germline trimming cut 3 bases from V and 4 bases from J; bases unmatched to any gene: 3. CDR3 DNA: TGCAGTGCTAGGACAGGGAATAATCAGCCCCAGCATTTT. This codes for CSARTGNNQPQHF.

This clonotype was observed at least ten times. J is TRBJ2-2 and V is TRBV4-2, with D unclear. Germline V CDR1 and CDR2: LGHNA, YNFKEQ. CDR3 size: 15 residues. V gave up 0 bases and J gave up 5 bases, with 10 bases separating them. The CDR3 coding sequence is TGTGCCAGCAGCCAAGATCGGGCCGGGACCGGGGAGCTGTTTTTT. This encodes CASSQDRAGTGELFF.

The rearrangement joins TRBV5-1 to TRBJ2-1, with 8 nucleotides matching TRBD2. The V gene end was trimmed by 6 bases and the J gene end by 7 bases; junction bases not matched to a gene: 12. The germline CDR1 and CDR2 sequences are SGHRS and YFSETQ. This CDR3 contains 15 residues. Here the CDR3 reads CASMGERGPANEQFF. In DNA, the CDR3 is TGCGCCAGCATGGGGGAGCGGGGGCCCGCTAATGAGCAGTTCTTC.

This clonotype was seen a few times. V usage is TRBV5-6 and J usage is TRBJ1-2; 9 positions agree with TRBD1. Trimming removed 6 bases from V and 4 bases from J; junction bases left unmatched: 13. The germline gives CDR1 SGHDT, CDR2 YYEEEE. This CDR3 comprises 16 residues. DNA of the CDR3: TGTGCCAGCATCGACCGGTCACAGGGGGCTCTCTATGGCTACACCTTC. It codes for CASIDRSQGALYGYTF.

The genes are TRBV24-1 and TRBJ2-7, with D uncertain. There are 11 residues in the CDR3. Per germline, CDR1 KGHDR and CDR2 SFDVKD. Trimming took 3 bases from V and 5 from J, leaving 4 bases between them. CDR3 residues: CATSDGNEQYF. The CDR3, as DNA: TGTGCCACCAGTGATGGTAACGAGCAGTACTTC.

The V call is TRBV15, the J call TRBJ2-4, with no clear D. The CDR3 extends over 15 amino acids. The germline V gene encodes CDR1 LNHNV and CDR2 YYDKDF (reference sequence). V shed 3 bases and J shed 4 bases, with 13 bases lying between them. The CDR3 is CATSSVWSGKNIQYF. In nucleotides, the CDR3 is TGTGCCACCAGCAGTGTGTGGTCGGGTAAAAACATTCAGTACTTC.

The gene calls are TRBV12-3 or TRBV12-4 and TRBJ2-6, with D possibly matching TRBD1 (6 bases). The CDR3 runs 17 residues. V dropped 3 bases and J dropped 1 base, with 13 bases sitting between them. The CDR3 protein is CASSLFFDRSGANVLTF. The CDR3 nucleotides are TGTGCCAGCAGTTTGTTTTTTGACAGGTCTGGGGCCAACGTCCTGACTTTC.

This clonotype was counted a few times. Written as DNA, the CDR3 is TGCAGTGCTAGAGAGGGGGTCGCTGGCTACACCTTC. It yields the protein CSAREGVAGYTF. The chain employs TRBV20-1 and TRBJ1-2, with D possibly matching TRBD1 (5 bases). The V gene lost 0 bases and the J gene lost 7 bases, with 9 bases spanning the gap. This CDR3 spans 12 amino acids. CDR1 is DFQATT, CDR2 SNEGSKA, per germline (reference sequence).

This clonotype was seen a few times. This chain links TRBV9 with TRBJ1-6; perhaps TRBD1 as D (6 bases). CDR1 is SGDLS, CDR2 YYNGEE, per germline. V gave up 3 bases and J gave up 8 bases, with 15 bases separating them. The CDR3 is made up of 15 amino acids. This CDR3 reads CASSALGQTDSPLHF. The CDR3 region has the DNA TGTGCCAGCAGCGCCCTAGGACAGACCGATTCACCCCTCCACTTT.

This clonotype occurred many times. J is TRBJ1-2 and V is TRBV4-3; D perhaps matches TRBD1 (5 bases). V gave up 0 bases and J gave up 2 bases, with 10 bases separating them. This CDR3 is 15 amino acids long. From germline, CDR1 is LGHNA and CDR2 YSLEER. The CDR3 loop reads CASSQDRNRNYGYTF. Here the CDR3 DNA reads TGCGCCAGCAGCCAAGATAGGAACAGGAACTATGGCTACACCTTC.

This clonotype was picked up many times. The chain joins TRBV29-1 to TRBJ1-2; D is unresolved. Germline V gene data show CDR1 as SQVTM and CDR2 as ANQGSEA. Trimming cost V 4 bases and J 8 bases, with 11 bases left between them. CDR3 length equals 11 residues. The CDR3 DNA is TGCAGCGTTGGTGGGGATCAGGGCTACACCTTC. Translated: CSVGGDQGYTF.

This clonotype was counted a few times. Written as DNA, the CDR3 is TGTGCCAGCAGCTATGGACTAGGTCAGAGCCATGAGCAGTTCTTC. Encoded protein: CASSYGLGQSHEQFF. The chain uses TRBV3-1 and TRBJ2-1; 7 bases agree with TRBD2. This CDR3 has 15 residues. Germline CDR1 is LGHDT and CDR2 is YNNKEL (reference sequence). J gave up 8 bases and V 5 bases, and 12 bases lay outside the gene matches.

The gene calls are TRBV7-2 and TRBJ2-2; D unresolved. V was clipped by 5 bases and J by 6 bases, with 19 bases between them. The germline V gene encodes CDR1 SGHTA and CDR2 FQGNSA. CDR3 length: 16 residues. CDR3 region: CASSPVYRLRPGELFF. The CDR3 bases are TGTGCCAGCAGCCCCGTCTATCGGCTAAGACCCGGGGAGCTGTTTTTT.

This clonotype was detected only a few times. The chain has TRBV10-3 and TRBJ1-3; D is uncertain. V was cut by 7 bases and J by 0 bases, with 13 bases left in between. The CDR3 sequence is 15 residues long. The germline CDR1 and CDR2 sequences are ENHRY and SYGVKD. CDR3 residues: CAIKGYRNSGNTIYF. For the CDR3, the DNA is TGTGCCATCAAAGGCTATAGGAACTCTGGAAACACCATATATTTT.

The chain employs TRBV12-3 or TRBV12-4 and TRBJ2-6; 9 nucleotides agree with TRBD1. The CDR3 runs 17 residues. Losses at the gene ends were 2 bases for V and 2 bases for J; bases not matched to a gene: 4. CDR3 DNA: TGTGCCAGCAGTTTATGGACAGGGGCTACTGGGGCCAACGTCCTGACTTTC. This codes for CASSLWTGATGANVLTF.